Below, 15 T cell receptor beta chains from the same sample are listed, as sequenced in a study of T-cell reconstitution after alpha-beta-depleted transplantation in children. The TCRbeta library incorporated unique molecular identifiers. Each CDR3 protein gets one entry after TCRdb re-called the PCR reads with MiXCR. There are over 150,000 distinct CDR3 sequences in the sample; roughly 7.1% occur only once, and 5.5% lies in the top ten. The sequencing here drew on PBMCs, taken before TCRalphabeta/CD19-depleted stem cell transplant. These receptors all stem from a boy aged 2 to 10 with acute lymphoblastic leukemia, due to receive a stem cell transplant.

The table lists this clonotype with a few counts. The junction departs from germline at one end; a sequencing error may be responsible. The chain joins TRBV20-1 to TRBJ2-7; 8 bases are shared with TRBD2. The CDR3 is made up of 17 amino acids. Germline CDR1 DFQATT, CDR2 SNEGSKA (reference sequence). As DNA, the CDR3 is TGCTGTGCTAGAGGGGACCAGCGGGGGAACCCTGGATACGAGCAGTACTTC. This codes for CCARGDQRGNPGYEQYF.

Only a few counts were recorded for this clonotype. The chain employs TRBV11-3 and TRBJ2-3, with a possible D match to TRBD1 (6 bases). The CDR3 runs 15 residues. Per germline, CDR1 SGHNT and CDR2 YENEEA. V lost 4 bases and J lost 3, with 14 bases in between. The CDR3 region is CASSSGQVATDTQYF. CDR3 nucleotide sequence: TGTGCCAGCAGCTCGGGACAAGTGGCGACAGATACGCAGTATTTT.

The sample holds many counts of this clonotype. The chain joins TRBV7-2 to TRBJ1-2, with a tentative D call TRBD1 (5 bases). Germline V lookup: CDR1 SGHTA, CDR2 FQGNSA. This CDR3 contains 15 residues. With 1 base removed from V and 5 bases from J, the gap between germline ends came to 14 bases. The CDR3 loop is CASSLEWDQIYGYTF. CDR3 sequence (DNA): TGTGCCAGCAGCTTAGAATGGGACCAAATATATGGCTACACCTTC.

This clonotype was counted between two and nine times. The chain is built from TRBV7-9 and TRBJ1-2; TRBD1 matches at 7 bases. J was trimmed by 4 bases and V by 5 bases; bases with no gene match: 13. Germline V gene sequence: CDR1 SEHNR, CDR2 FQNEAQ (reference sequence). This CDR3 comprises 16 residues. CDR3 nucleotide sequence: TGTGCCAGCAGCCCAGCCGGGCAGGGGGAGGTCTATGGCTACACCTTC. Amino acid sequence: CASSPAGQGEVYGYTF.

Many counts were recorded for this clonotype. The chain recombines TRBV6-1 with TRBJ1-3; D is uncertain. The CDR3 is 11 residues long. From germline, CDR1 is MNHNS and CDR2 SASEGT. With 11 bases removed from V and 4 bases from J, the gap between germline ends came to 9 bases. The CDR3: CAGSLGNTIYF. The CDR3 region has the DNA TGTGCCGGATCGCTAGGAAACACCATATATTTT.

Ten or more counts support this clonotype. V is TRBV6-6 and J is TRBJ1-1; D is perhaps TRBD1 (5 bases). The CDR3 covers 13 residues. Germline values: CDR1 MNHNY, CDR2 SVGAGI (reference sequence). Trimming removed 6 bases at V and 8 bases at J, with 16 bases between. This chain's CDR3 is CASSQLGGLEAFF. The CDR3 bases are TGTGCCAGCAGCCAACTGGGGGGTCTAGAAGCTTTCTTT.

This clonotype was observed many times. The chain recombines TRBV5-1 with TRBJ2-7; D unclear. The CDR3 is made up of 14 amino acids. V shed 0 bases and J shed 1 base, with 8 bases lying between them. Germline V gene lookup returns CDR1 SGHRS and CDR2 YFSETQ. CDR3 bases: TGCGCCAGCAGCTTGGTGTGGGATTCCTACGAGCAGTACTTC. Its protein product is CASSLVWDSYEQYF. The entire variable domain, with the rest obtained from reference TRBV5-1 and TRBJ2-7, is as follows: KAGVTQTPRYLIKTRGQQVTLSCSPISGHRSVSWYQQTPGQGLQFLFEYFSETQRNKGNFPGRFSGRQFSNSRSEMNVSTLELGDSALYLCASSLVWDSYEQYFGPGTRLTVT.

This clonotype turned up a few times. This rearrangement joins TRBV7-8 to TRBJ2-1; 11 bases fit TRBD2. CDR3 length: 16 residues. V lost 2 bases and J lost 10; bases outside the gene matches: 10. Looked up from germline, CDR1 is SGHVS and CDR2 is FQNEAQ. CDR3 DNA: TGTGCCAGCAGCTTAAGGCTAGCGGGAGGAATGGGGGAGCAGTTCTTC. Protein product: CASSLRLAGGMGEQFF. Using reference TRBV7-8 and TRBJ2-1 for the parts outside the CDR3, the full variable domain is GAGVSQSPRYKVAKRGQDVALRCDPISGHVSLFWYQQALGQGPEFLTYFQNEAQLDKSGLPSDRFFAERPEGSVSTLKIQRTQQEDSAVYLCASSLRLAGGMGEQFFGPGTRLTVL.

With regard to this clonotype: This could be a read error, since a much larger clone is one nucleotide away. This chain links TRBV4-3 with TRBJ2-3; no clear D gene. CDR1 and CDR2 from the germline V gene are LGHNA and YSLEER. The CDR3 spans 16 residues. V lost 3 bases and J lost 0, with 13 bases in between. For the CDR3, the DNA is TGCGCCAGCAGCCAGGCCTTCGGAGCTAGCACAGATACGCAGTATTTT. Amino acid sequence: CASSQAFGASTDTQYF.

Notes on this clonotype: Mismatch with germline at one junction end may stem from a read error. V gene TRBV7-9 combines with J gene TRBJ2-7; the D is unclear. This CDR3 is built from 12 residues. Germline assignment: CDR1 SEHNR and CDR2 FQNEAQ (reference sequence). The CDR3 DNA is TGTGCCGGCAGCCCAACAACCTACGAGCAGTACTTC. Protein sequence: CAGSPTTYEQYF. Looking up the rest from reference TRBV7-9 and TRBJ2-7 gives the full variable domain: DTGVSQNPRHKITKRGQNVTFRCDPISEHNRLYWYRQTLGQGPEFLTYFQNEAQLEKSRLLSDRFSAERPKGSFSTLEIQRTEQGDSAMYLCAGSPTTYEQYFGPGTRLTVT.

The chain recombines TRBV28 with TRBJ1-5, with D possibly being TRBD1 (5 bases). CDR1 and CDR2 (germline): MDHEN, SYDVKM. The CDR3 loop spans 14 amino acids. Trimming took off 4 bases at V and 3 bases at J, with 10 bases between the two ends. This chain's CDR3 is CASSSRASNQPQHF. The CDR3 DNA sequence: TGTGCCAGCAGTTCCAGGGCGTCCAATCAGCCCCAGCATTTT.

The chain recombines TRBV7-6 with TRBJ2-7; 10 bases map to TRBD1. This CDR3 is built from 15 residues. Germline assignment: CDR1 SGHVS and CDR2 FNYEAQ. V lost 5 bases and J lost 4; bases outside the gene matches: 8. The CDR3 region is CASSTAWTGGYEQYF. In DNA, the CDR3 is TGTGCCAGCAGCACAGCGTGGACAGGGGGTTACGAGCAGTACTTC.

This clonotype was counted between two and nine times. The rearrangement joins TRBV4-3 to TRBJ1-2, with a possible D match to TRBD1 (6 bases). Germline V gene lookup returns CDR1 LGHNA and CDR2 YSLEER. With 0 bases removed from V and 3 bases from J, the gap between germline ends came to 17 bases. This CDR3 has 17 residues. CDR3 DNA: TGCGCCAGCAGCCAAGATCGTGGGGGCAGTCAACACTATGGCTACACCTTC. Protein product: CASSQDRGGSQHYGYTF.

This clonotype has ten or more counts. One end of the junction does not line up with germline, which may come from a read error. The chain couples TRBV25-1 to TRBJ1-2, with D perhaps TRBD1 (5 bases). CDR1 MGHDK and CDR2 SYGVNS come from the germline V gene. CDR3 size: 16 residues. CDR3 nucleotide sequence: TGTGCCAGCATTGAAACCTGGGTGGGGCGTGGCTATGGCTACACCTTC. Translation: CASIETWVGRGYGYTF.

This clonotype was found many times. The chain links TRBV5-1 to TRBJ2-7, with D possibly TRBD1 on 6 matching bases. CDR3 length: 13 amino acids. V gave up 2 bases and J gave up 5 bases, with 11 bases separating them. Germline CDR1 SGHRS, CDR2 YFSETQ. The CDR3 protein is CASSFRAGDEQYF. Here the CDR3 DNA reads TGCGCCAGCAGCTTTCGGGCAGGGGACGAGCAGTACTTC.